A selection of T cell receptor beta chains follows, all from one sample in a study of identifying expanded T cells in peripheral blood. TCRdb's copy holds only in-frame clones and misses some; the assay was immunoSEQ multiplex PCR. This table holds about 80,000 clones, 80% to 85% found once. The sample consisted of blood. The origin of the receptors is a person between 18 and 70 years old in good health. The CDR3 runs from the conserved cysteine through the conserved F or W. D genes are given only for firm matches. The size of a clone is reported for some rows only, either as once, few or many, or as a class for expanded clones.

V	size	D	J	CDR3	DNA
TRBV9	.	.	TRBJ1-5	CASSVQGEVDQPQHF	TGTGCCAGCAGCGTTCAGGGAGAGGTAGACCAGCCCCAGCATTTT
TRBV7-2	.	.	TRBJ1-1	CASSTGTITEAFF	TGTGCCAGCAGCACCGGGACCATCACTGAAGCTTTCTTT
TRBV27	few	.	TRBJ1-5	CASSLGGYNQPQHF	TGTGCCAGCAGTTTAGGCGGATACAATCAGCCCCAGCATTTT
TRBV6-5	.	.	TRBJ2-7	CASNYRGGVYEQYF	TGTGCCAGCAATTACAGGGGGGGCGTCTACGAGCAGTACTTC
TRBV9	.	.	TRBJ2-2	CASSPPIRGRDPGELFF	TGTGCCAGCAGCCCTCCGATTAGAGGGAGAGACCCCGGGGAGCTGTTTTTT
TRBV11-3	.	.	TRBJ2-1	CASSEQGKGTYNEQFF	TGTGCCAGCAGCGAGCAGGGGAAAGGCACCTACAATGAGCAGTTCTTC
TRBV28	.	.	TRBJ2-3	CASSLTTDTQYF	TGTGCCAGCAGTTTGACCACAGATACGCAGTATTTT
TRBV7-2	.	.	TRBJ2-1	CASSLAWVGEVEQFF	TGTGCCAGCAGCTTAGCGTGGGTTGGGGAGGTTGAGCAGTTCTTC
TRBV6-6	.	.	TRBJ2-7	CASSYYDRDEQYF	TGTGCCAGCAGTTACTACGACCGCGACGAGCAGTACTTC
TRBV11-1	.	.	TRBJ2-2	CASSSKGGFANTGELFF	TGTGCCAGCAGCTCGAAGGGGGGATTCGCGAACACCGGGGAGCTGTTTTTT
TRBV27	.	TRBD1	TRBJ1-2	CASSWGGTETGVGYTF	TGTGCCAGCAGTTGGGGGGGTACCGAGACAGGGGTAGGCTACACCTTC
TRBV19	.	.	TRBJ1-3	CASSTVLWGTSSGNTIYF	TGTGCCAGTAGTACCGTCCTGTGGGGGACCTCCTCTGGAAACACCATATATTTT
TRBV19	.	.	TRBJ2-1	CASSEGREQFF	TGTGCCAGTAGTGAGGGAAGGGAGCAGTTCTTC
TRBV6-1	.	.	TRBJ1-5	CASSEVGGLRNQPQHF	TGTGCCAGCAGTGAAGTGGGAGGGTTACGCAATCAGCCCCAGCATTTT
TRBV27	.	.	TRBJ2-1	CASSLSPASSYNEQFF	TGTGCCAGCAGTTTATCGCCGGCCAGCTCCTACAATGAGCAGTTCTTC
TRBV7-9	.	TRBD1	TRBJ1-2	CASSYKDRGNYGYTF	TGTGCCAGCAGCTACAAGGACAGGGGTAACTATGGCTACACCTTC
TRBV10-3	.	.	TRBJ2-3	CAISAGGTDTQYF	TGTGCCATCAGTGCTGGCGGGACAGATACGCAGTATTTT
TRBV9	.	.	TRBJ2-7	CASSVGTGNEQYF	TGTGCCAGCAGCGTAGGAACAGGCAACGAGCAGTACTTC
TRBV28	.	TRBD1	TRBJ2-2	CASSGGQGHPGELFF	TGTGCCAGCAGTGGTGGACAGGGGCACCCGGGGGAGCTGTTTTTT
TRBV18	.	.	TRBJ1-4	CASSSSWTPNEKLFF	TGTGCCAGCTCATCTAGTTGGACTCCCAATGAAAAACTGTTTTTT